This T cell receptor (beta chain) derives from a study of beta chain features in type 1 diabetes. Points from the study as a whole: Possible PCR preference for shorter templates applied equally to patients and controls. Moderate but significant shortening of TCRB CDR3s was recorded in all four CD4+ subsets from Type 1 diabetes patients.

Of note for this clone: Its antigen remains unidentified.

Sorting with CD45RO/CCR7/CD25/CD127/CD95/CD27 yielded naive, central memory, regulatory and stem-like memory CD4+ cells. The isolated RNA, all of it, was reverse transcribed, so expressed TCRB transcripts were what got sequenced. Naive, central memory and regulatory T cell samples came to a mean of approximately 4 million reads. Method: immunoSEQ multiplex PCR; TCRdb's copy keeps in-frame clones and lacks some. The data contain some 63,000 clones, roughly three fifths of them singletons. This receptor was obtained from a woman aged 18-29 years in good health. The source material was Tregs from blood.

This CDR3 reads CASSAGLAGGQNEQFF. CDR3 DNA sequence: TGTGCCAGCAGCGCGGGACTAGCGGGGGGGCAGAATGAGCAGTTCTTC. The rearrangement uses TRBV5-4 and TRBJ2-1; 16 bases fit TRBD2. V shed 4 bases and J 7 bases; nucleotides not matched to a gene: 5. The germline gives CDR1 SGHNT, CDR2 YYREEE (reference sequence). The CDR3 covers 16 residues.